Here is one T cell receptor beta chain with its context. The antigen is not known. These data originate in a study of radiation and T cells in renal cell carcinoma. Whole-study results and caveats: From baseline, blood top tumor clonotypes peaked at 2 weeks post-radiation.

The method was immunoSEQ multiplex PCR; TCRdb's version includes in-frame clones alone and lacks a portion of them. The data hold 30,000 to 40,000 clones, with more than 65% observed a single time. Time point noted: blood 4 weeks post-SBRT, at nephrectomy. Regarding treatment: 15 Gy SBRT to primary tumor, nephrectomy 4 weeks later. Nephrectomy followed 15 Gy stereotactic body radiation by 4 weeks. Clear cell pathology was present in this patient's renal cell carcinoma. V lost 0 bases, J lost 11 bases, and 10 bases lay in between. Germline V gene lookup returns CDR1 MGHDK and CDR2 SYGVNS. The CDR3 runs 12 residues.

The specimen was blood, collected from a patient whose treatment included radiotherapy and nephrectomy. The J gene is TRBJ1-1, the V gene TRBV25-1; D is unresolved. The TCR was taken from a man aged 55 to 69 with renal cell carcinoma. CDR3 DNA sequence: TGTGCCAGCAGTGAATATTTTGGGTTGGCTTTCTTT. Its translation: CASSEYFGLAFF. Full variable domain (missing parts from reference TRBV25-1 and TRBJ1-1): EADIYQTPRYLVIGTGKKITLECSQTMGHDKMYWYQQDPGMELHLIHYSYGVNSTEKGDLSSESTVSRIRTEHFPLTLESARPSHTSQYLCASSEYFGLAFFGQGTRLTVV.